This T cell receptor beta chain appears in the sequencing data of a study of cytomegalovirus exposure and HLA in healthy donors. Trimming removed 0 bases from V and 6 bases from J, with 9 bases in between. The CDR3 consists of 13 residues. Per germline, CDR1 LNHDA and CDR2 SQIVND (reference sequence). It was with 60 Vbeta and 13 Jbeta primers that the PCR ran. The table came from immunoSEQ multiplex PCR; TCRdb's copy has only in-frame clones and leaves some out. The data hold 100,000 or so clones, with about 60% observed a single time. The origin of this receptor is a human donor in good health. This rearrangement joins TRBV19 to TRBJ2-7; a weak D match, TRBD1 (6 bases). Sequenced sample: PBMCs. The CDR3 nucleotides are TGTGCCAGTAGTATAGACAGGGGCGGCGAGCAGTACTTC. As protein: CASSIDRGGEQYF.